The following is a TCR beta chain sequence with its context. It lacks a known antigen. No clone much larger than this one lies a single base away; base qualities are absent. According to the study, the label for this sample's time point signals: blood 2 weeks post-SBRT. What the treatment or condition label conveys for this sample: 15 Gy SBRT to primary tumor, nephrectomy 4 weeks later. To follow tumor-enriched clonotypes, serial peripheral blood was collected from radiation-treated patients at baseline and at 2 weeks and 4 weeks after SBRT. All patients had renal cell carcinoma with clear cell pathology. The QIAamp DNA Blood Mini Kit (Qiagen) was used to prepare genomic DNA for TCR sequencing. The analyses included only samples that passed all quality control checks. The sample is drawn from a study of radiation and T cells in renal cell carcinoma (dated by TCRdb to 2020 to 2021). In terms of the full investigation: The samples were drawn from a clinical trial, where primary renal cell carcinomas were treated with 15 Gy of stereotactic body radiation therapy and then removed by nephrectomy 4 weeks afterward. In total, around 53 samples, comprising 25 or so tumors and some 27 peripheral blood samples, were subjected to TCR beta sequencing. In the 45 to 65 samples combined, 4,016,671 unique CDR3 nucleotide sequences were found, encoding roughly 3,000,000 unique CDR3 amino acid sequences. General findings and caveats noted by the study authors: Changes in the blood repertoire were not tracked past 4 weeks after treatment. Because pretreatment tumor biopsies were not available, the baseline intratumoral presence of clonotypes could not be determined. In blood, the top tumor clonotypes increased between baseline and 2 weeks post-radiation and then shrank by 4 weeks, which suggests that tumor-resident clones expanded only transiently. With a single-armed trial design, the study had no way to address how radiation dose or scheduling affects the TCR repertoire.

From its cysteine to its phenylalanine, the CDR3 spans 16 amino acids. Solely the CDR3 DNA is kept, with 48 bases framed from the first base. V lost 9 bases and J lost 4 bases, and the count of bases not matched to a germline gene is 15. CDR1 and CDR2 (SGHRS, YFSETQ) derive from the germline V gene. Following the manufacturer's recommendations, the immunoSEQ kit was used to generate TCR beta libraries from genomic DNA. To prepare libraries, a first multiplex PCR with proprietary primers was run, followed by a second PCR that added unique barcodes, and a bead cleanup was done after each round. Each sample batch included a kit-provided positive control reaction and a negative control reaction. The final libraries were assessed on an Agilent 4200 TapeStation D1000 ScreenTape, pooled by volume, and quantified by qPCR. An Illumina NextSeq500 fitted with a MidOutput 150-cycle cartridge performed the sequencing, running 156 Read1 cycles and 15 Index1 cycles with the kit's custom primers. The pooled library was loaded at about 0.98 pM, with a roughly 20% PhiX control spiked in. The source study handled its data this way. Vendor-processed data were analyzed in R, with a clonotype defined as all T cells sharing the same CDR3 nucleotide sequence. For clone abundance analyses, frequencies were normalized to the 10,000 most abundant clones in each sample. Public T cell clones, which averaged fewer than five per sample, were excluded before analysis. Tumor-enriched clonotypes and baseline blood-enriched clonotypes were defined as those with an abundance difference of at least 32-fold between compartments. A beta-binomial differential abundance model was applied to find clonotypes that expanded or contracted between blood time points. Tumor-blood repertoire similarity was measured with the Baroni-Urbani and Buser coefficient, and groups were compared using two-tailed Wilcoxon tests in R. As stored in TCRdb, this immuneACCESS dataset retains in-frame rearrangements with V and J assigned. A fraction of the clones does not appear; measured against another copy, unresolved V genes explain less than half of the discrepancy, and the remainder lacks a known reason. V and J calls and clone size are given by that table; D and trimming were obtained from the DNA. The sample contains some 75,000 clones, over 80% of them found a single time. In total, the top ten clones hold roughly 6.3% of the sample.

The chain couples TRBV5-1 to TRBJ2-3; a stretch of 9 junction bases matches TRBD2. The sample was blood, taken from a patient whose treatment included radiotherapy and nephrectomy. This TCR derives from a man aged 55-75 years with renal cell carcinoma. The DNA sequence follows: TGCGCCACCACGAAAAGGGCTAGCGGGGTAGCAGATACGCAGTATTTT. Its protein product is CATTKRASGVADTQYF.